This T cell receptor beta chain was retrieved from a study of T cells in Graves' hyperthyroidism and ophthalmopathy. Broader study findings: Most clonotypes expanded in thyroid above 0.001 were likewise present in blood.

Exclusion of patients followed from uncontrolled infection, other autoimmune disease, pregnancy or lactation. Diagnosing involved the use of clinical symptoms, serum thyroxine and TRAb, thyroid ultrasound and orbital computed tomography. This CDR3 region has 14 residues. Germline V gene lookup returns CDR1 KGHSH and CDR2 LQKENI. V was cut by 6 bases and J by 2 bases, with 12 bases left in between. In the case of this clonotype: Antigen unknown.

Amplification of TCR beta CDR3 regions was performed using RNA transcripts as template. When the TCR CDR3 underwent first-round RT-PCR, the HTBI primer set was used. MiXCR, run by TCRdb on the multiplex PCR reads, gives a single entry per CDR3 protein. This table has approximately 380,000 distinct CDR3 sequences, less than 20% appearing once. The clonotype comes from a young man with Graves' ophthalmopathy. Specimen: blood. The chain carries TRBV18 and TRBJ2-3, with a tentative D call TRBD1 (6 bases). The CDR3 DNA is TGTGCCAGCTCCCATGGACAGACCACAGATACGCAGTATTTT. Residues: CASSHGQTTDTQYF.